This T cell receptor beta chain emerged from a study of T cells after yellow fever vaccination. Study overall: Preparing low-cell-number fractions relied on SMART-Seq v4 Ultra Low Input. General observations from the study: Post-booster repertoires contained most primary-vaccination clones again (approximately 97% CD4, around 89% CD8). Although most clonotypes did not, a small share appeared in both CD4 and CD8 compartments.

In making TCR cDNA, 5'RACE template switching added a universal primer site and UMIs to it. One entry per CDR3 protein, called by TCRdb with MiXCR from the 5' RACE reads. Of about 170,000 distinct CDR3 sequences listed, approximately 11% are singletons. Germline CDR1 is SGHTA and CDR2 is FQGNSA. The CDR3 has 15 amino acids. V was cut by 1 base and J by 7 bases, with 16 bases left in between. As regards this clonotype: What it recognizes is unknown.

Sequenced material: CD8+ T cells sorted from PBMCs, taken 15 days after the yellow fever booster vaccination. The sequence was obtained from a man between 18 and 35 years old who received the YFV17D yellow fever vaccine. The genes are TRBV7-2 and TRBJ1-1, with no clear D. The CDR3 region has the DNA TGTGCCAGCAGCTTAGAATTTGCACTTTTAAGTGAAGCTTTCTTT. Protein: CASSLEFALLSEAFF.